This entry is about one TCR beta chain. CDR1 is MDHEN and CDR2 is SYDVKM in the germline V gene. Between the trimmed V and J ends, which lost 3 bases and 7 bases, there was a span of 3 bases. The CDR3 loop spans 10 amino acids. The record originates from a study of blood T cell repertoires in COVID-19. Overall study: Some COVID-19 samples were acute and others convalescent; all came from the United States, Italy and Spain.

Under the authors' procedure: By means of reference gene primer amplification, nucleated cell counts were estimated. Libraries were prepared by immunoSEQ multiplex PCR; TCRdb keeps only in-frame clonotypes and omits some of them. V and J calls and clone size are those listed in that table; D and trimming were worked out from the DNA. The table has 98,000 or so clones, about 86% seen once; the top ten hold about an eighth. This TCR derives from a woman aged 60-75 years in a cohort sampled during active or convalescent COVID-19. The chain joins TRBV28 to TRBJ1-2; D ambiguous. Input material: peripheral blood. In DNA, the CDR3 is TGTGCCAGCAGTTTCAGTGGCTACACCTTC. Translation gives CASSFSGYTF.